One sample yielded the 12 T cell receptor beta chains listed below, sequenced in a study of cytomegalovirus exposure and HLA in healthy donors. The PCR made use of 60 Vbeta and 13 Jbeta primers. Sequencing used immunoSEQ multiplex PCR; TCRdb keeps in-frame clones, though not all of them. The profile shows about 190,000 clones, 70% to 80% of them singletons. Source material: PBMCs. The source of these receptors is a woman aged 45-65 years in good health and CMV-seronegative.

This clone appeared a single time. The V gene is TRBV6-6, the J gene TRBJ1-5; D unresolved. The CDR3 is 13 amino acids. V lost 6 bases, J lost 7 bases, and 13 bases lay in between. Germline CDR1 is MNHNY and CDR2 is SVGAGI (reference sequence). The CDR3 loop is CASRYLGPQPQHF. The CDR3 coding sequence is TGTGCCAGCAGATATCTGGGCCCACAGCCCCAGCATTTT.

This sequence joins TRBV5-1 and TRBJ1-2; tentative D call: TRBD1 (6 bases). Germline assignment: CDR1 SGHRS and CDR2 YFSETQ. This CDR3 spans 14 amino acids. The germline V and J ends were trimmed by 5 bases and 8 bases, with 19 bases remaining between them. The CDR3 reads CASRTEQGKGGYTF. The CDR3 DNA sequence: TGCGCCAGCAGAACCGAACAGGGAAAGGGAGGCTACACCTTC.

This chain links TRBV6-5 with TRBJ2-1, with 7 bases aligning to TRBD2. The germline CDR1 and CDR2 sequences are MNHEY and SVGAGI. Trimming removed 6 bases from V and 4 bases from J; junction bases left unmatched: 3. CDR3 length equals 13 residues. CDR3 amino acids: CASRASGYNEQFF. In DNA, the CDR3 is TGTGCCAGCAGGGCTAGCGGTTACAATGAGCAGTTCTTC.

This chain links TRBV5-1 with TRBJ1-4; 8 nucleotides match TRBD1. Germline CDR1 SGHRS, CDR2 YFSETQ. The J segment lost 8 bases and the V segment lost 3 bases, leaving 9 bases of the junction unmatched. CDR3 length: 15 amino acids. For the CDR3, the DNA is TGCGCCAGCAGCTATGAGGCAGGGGGCGGAGAAAAACTGTTTTTT. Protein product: CASSYEAGGGEKLFF. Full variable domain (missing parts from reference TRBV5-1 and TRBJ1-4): KAGVTQTPRYLIKTRGQQVTLSCSPISGHRSVSWYQQTPGQGLQFLFEYFSETQRNKGNFPGRFSGRQFSNSRSEMNVSTLELGDSALYLCASSYEAGGGEKLFFGSGTQLSVL.

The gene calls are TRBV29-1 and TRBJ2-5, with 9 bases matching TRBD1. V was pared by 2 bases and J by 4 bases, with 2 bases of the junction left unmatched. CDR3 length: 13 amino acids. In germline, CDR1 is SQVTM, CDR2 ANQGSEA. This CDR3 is CSVERDRVETQYF. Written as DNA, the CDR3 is TGCAGCGTTGAAAGGGACAGGGTAGAGACCCAGTACTTC.

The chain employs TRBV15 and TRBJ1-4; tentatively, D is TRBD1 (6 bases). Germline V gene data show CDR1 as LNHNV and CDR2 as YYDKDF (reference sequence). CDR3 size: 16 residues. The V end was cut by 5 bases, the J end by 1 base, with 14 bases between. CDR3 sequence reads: CATSFQTGRTNEKLFF. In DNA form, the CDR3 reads TGTGCCACCAGCTTTCAGACAGGAAGAACTAATGAAAAACTGTTTTTT.

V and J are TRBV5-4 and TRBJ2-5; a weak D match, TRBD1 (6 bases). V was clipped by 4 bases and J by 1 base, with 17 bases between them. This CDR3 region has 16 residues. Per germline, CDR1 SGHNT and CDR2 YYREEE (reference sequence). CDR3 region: CASSTTGFPLQETQYF. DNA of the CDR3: TGTGCCAGCAGCACCACAGGGTTCCCGCTCCAAGAGACCCAGTACTTC.

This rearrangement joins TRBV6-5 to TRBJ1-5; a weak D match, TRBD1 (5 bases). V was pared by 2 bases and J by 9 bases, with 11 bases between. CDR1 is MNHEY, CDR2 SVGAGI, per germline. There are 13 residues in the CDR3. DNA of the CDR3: TGTGCCAGCAGTTACCGCCAGGGTACGCCCCAGCATTTT. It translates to CASSYRQGTPQHF.

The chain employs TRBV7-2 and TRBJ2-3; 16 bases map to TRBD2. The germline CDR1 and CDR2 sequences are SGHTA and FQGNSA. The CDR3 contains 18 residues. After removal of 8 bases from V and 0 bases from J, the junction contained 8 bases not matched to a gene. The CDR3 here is CASRSGTSGGGSTDTQYF. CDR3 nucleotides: TGTGCCAGCCGCTCGGGGACTAGCGGGGGGGGGAGCACAGATACGCAGTATTTT.

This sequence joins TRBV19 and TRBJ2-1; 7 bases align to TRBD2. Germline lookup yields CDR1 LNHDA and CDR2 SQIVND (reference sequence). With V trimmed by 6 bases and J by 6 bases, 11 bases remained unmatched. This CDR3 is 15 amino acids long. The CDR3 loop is CASSLKGTGGNEQFF. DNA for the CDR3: TGTGCCAGTAGCCTAAAGGGGACGGGAGGCAATGAGCAGTTCTTC.

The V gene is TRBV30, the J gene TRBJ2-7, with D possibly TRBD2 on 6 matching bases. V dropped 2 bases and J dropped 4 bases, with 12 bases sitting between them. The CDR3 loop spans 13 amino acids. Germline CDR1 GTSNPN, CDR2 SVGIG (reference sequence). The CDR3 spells CAWSNGRTYEQYF. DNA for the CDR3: TGTGCCTGGAGTAACGGGAGAACGTACGAGCAGTACTTC.

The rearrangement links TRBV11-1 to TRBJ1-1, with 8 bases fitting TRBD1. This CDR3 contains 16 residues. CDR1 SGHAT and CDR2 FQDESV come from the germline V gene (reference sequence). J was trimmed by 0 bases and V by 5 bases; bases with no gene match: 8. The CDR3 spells CASSLPRGPMNTEAFF. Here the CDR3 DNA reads TGTGCCAGCAGCCTTCCCAGGGGGCCTATGAACACTGAAGCTTTCTTT.